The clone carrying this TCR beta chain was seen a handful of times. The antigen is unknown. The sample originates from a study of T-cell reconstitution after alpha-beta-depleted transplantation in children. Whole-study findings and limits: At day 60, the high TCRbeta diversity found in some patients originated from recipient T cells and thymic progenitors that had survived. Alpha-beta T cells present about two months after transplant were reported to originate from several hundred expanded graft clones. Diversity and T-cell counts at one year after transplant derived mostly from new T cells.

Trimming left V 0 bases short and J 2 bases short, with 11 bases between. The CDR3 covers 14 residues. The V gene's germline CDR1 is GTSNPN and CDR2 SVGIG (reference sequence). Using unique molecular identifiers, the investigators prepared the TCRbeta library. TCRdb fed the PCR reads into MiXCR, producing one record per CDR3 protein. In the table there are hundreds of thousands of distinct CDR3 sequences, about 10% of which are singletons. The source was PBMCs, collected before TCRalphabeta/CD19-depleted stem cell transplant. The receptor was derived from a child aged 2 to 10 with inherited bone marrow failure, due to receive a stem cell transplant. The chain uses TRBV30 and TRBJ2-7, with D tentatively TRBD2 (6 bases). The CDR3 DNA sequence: TGTGCCTGGAGTGTACCAGGAGGGGCCTACGAGCAGTACTTC. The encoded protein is CAWSVPGGAYEQYF. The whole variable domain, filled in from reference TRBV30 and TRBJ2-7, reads SQTIHQWPATLVQPVGSPLSLECTVEGTSNPNLYWYRQAAGRGLQLLFYSVGIGQISSEVPQNLSASRPQDRQFILSSKKLLLSDSGFYLCAWSVPGGAYEQYFGPGTRLTVT.